The 8 T cell receptor beta chains given below trace back to one sample, sequenced in a study of regulatory T cells in long-lasting Graves disease. Time point denoted: newly diagnosed GD, antithyroid drugs for less than 3 months. Following extraction of RNA from PBMCs, that RNA was used to make the TCR library. HTBI primers from iRepertoire and Arm-PCR of CDR3 regions yielded the TCR beta libraries. TCRdb processed the multiplex PCR reads anew with MiXCR; each CDR3 protein has one entry. The data show hundreds of thousands of distinct CDR3 sequences, about 16% seen once. This same sample was also part of a study on T cells in Graves' hyperthyroidism and ophthalmopathy.

The sequences come from peripheral blood mononuclear cells (PBMCs), collected at new diagnosis, from a patient treated with antithyroid drugs. Receptors originate from a woman aged 40 to 65 with Graves disease.

This clonotype was detected many times. The chain combines TRBV12-3 or TRBV12-4 with TRBJ1-1, with 10 bases fitting TRBD1. The J segment lost 6 bases and the V segment lost 2 bases, leaving 6 bases of the junction unmatched. The CDR3 extends over 15 amino acids. As DNA, the CDR3 is TGTGCCAGCAGTTTAACAGGGGACAGGGGAGCTGAAGCTTTCTTT. Its protein product is CASSLTGDRGAEAFF.

This clonotype appeared many times. The CDR3 bases are TGTGCCAGCAGCGGTTACTTAGACGATACGCAGTATTTT. Protein: CASSGYLDDTQYF. J is TRBJ2-3 and V is TRBV11-2, with no clear D. The CDR3 runs to 13 residues. Per the germline V gene, CDR1 is SGHAT and CDR2 is FQNNGV. Between the trimmed V and J ends, which lost 5 bases and 6 bases, there was a span of 12 bases. The full variable domain, completed using reference TRBV11-2 and TRBJ2-3, is EAGVAQSPRYKIIEKRQSVAFWCNPISGHATLYWYQQILGQGPKLLIQFQNNGVVDDSQLPKDRFSAERLKGVDSTLKIQPAKLEDSAVYLCASSGYLDDTQYFGPGTRLTVL.

Comments on this clonotype: A much larger clone sits a single nucleotide away, making a read error possible. This rearrangement joins TRBV6-1 to TRBJ2-3; D may be TRBD1 or TRBD2 (5 bases each). Germline CDR1 reads MNHNS; CDR2 reads SASEGT. V lost 11 bases to trimming and J lost 2 bases, with 11 bases between them. The CDR3 is made up of 12 amino acids. The CDR3 sequence is CAGLGDTDTQYF. The DNA for the CDR3 is TGTGCCGGCTTGGGGGACACAGATACGCAGTATTTT.

The table lists this clonotype with many counts. The chain employs TRBV2 and TRBJ1-4; no reliable D call. With 5 bases removed from V and 1 base from J, the gap between germline ends came to 5 bases. The CDR3 spans 13 residues. CDR1 and CDR2 (germline): SNHLY, FYNNEI. The CDR3 loop reads CASSRGTNEKLFF. CDR3 sequence (DNA): TGTGCCAGCAGTAGAGGAACTAATGAAAAACTGTTTTTT.

This chain connects TRBV6-1 to TRBJ1-5; D call uncertain. Per the germline V gene, CDR1 is MNHNS and CDR2 is SASEGT. This CDR3 region has 16 residues. Deletions cut 7 bases from V and 6 bases from J, with 22 bases between. Written as DNA, the CDR3 is TGTGCCAGCACCACCCCCCTCTTGGGGATCGGTCAGCCCCAGCATTTT. Translated, it gives CASTTPLLGIGQPQHF.

The table lists this clonotype with many counts. The V gene is TRBV12-3 or TRBV12-4, the J gene TRBJ2-7; no clear D gene. V shed 2 bases and J shed 0 bases, with 11 bases lying between them. The CDR3 sequence is 15 residues long. CDR3 sequence reads: CASSLWGLRSYEQYF. The CDR3, as DNA: TGTGCCAGCAGTTTATGGGGTTTGCGCTCCTACGAGCAGTACTTC.

This clonotype was seen at least ten times. The chain is built from TRBV3-1 and TRBJ1-1; a possible D gene is TRBD1 (6 bases). Germline V CDR1 and CDR2: LGHDT, YNNKEL (reference sequence). V was shortened by 3 bases and J by 7 bases, with 15 bases between the two germline ends. The CDR3 covers 14 residues. The DNA for the CDR3 is TGTGCCAGCAGCCAGCAGGGGAGTTACGGTGAAGCTTTCTTT. Protein sequence: CASSQQGSYGEAFF.

This clonotype has ten or more counts. V gene TRBV29-1 combines with J gene TRBJ2-5; 11 nucleotides agree with TRBD2. There are 14 residues in the CDR3. J was trimmed by 0 bases and V by 8 bases; bases with no gene match: 5. Germline loops: CDR1 SQVTM, CDR2 ANQGSEA. The CDR3 DNA follows: TGCAGCTTCGGGGGACTAGCGGACCAAGAGACCCAGTACTTC. Translation: CSFGGLADQETQYF. The variable domain in full, completed from reference TRBV29-1 and TRBJ2-5, reads SAVISQKPSRDICQRGTSLTIQCQVDSQVTMMFWYRQQPGQSLTLIATANQGSEATYESGFVIDKFPISRPNLTFSTLTVSNMSPEDSSIYLCSFGGLADQETQYFGPGTRLLVL.